The 5 T cell receptor beta chains presented below share a single source sample, sequenced in a study of blood T cell repertoires in COVID-19. The protocol was immunoSEQ multiplex PCR, while the TCRdb copy is restricted to in-frame clones and leaves out a portion. The sample lists roughly 280,000 clones; around four fifths were seen once. Sequencing was done on a sample of peripheral blood. Receptor source: a man aged 55-75 years with acute or convalescent COVID-19.

V is TRBV28 and J is TRBJ2-3; 7 bases line up with TRBD2. The V gene end was trimmed by 4 bases and the J gene end by 1 base; junction bases not matched to a gene: 11. CDR1 and CDR2 (germline): MDHEN, SYDVKM. CDR3 length: 17 residues. The CDR3 spells CASSSSSAGEGTDTQYF. CDR3 in DNA: TGTGCCAGCAGTTCAAGCTCGGCGGGAGAGGGCACAGATACGCAGTATTTT.

The sample holds a few counts of this clone. The V and J genes are TRBV10-3 and TRBJ2-7; TRBD1 matches 8 bases. The CDR3 totals 15 residues. Looked up from germline, CDR1 is ENHRY and CDR2 is SYGVKD. The trim removed 6 bases at V and 3 bases at J, leaving 10 bases unmatched. In nucleotides, the CDR3 is TGTGCCATCAGGACAGGGGACCCCGGAATCTACGAGCAGTACTTC. It translates to CAIRTGDPGIYEQYF.

The J gene is TRBJ2-1, the V gene TRBV21-1; the DNA was not compared with TRBD2, the D call given in the table. TRBV21-1 is classified as a pseudogene. CDR3 length equals 14 residues. In DNA, the CDR3 is TGTGCCAGCAGCAACGGGACTATTAACAATGAGCAGTTCTTC. This encodes CASSNGTINNEQFF.

The chain carries TRBV27 and TRBJ2-7; D is possibly TRBD1 (5 bases). The CDR3 length is 14 residues. CDR1 MNHEY and CDR2 SMNVEV come from the germline V gene (reference sequence). Trimming removed 6 bases at V and 3 bases at J, with 15 bases between. CDR3 DNA sequence: TGTGCCAGCAGCTCCCCAACAGGCTACTACGAGCAGTACTTC. Its translation: CASSSPTGYYEQYF.

The chain is built from TRBV27 and TRBJ1-2; 10 nucleotides align to TRBD1. Per the germline V gene, CDR1 is MNHEY and CDR2 is SMNVEV (reference sequence). The CDR3 consists of 14 residues. Trimming cost V 8 bases and J 7 bases; bases outside gene matches: 10. CDR3 loop: CASCYRDRGCGYTF. The DNA for the CDR3 is TGTGCCAGCTGTTACCGGGACAGGGGATGTGGCTACACCTTC.